The 11 T cell receptor beta chains presented below share a single source sample, sequenced in a study of blood T cells in healthy people across ages. Using a J-beta primer mix together with a sample-barcoded 5' primer, a second PCR was run for roughly 7 to 12 cycles. MiXCR, run by TCRdb on the 5' RACE reads, gives a single entry per CDR3 protein. Among hundreds of thousands of distinct CDR3 sequences, about 55% were seen once, and the ten largest hold about 42%. The sequencing input was blood. All receptors come from an elderly man in good health.

CDR3 amino acids: CASTRSGNNEQFF. Written as DNA, the CDR3 is TGTGCCAGCACCCGCAGCGGAAATAATGAGCAGTTCTTC. The rearrangement joins TRBV7-9 to TRBJ2-1; weak D call: TRBD2 (5 bases). Trimming shortened V by 7 bases and J by 7 bases, and 14 bases separated the two germline ends. CDR1 SEHNR and CDR2 FQNEAQ come from the germline V gene (reference sequence). The CDR3 runs to 13 residues.

This clonotype was counted at least ten times. The chain joins TRBV24-1 to TRBJ2-5; no reliable D call. The CDR3 is 15 residues long. The V gene's germline CDR1 is KGHDR and CDR2 SFDVKD. The V end was cut by 4 bases, the J end by 1 base, with 12 bases between. The DNA for the CDR3 is TGTGCCACCAGTGACCCCGCAAGTCTCCAAGAGACCCAGTACTTC. Translated, it gives CATSDPASLQETQYF.

The chain has TRBV6-5 and TRBJ2-5; TRBD1 agrees at 8 bases. This CDR3 has 14 residues. V was clipped by 6 bases and J by 6 bases; unmatched bases: 9. CDR1 is MNHEY, CDR2 SVGAGI, per germline. The CDR3 nucleotides read TGTGCCAGCAGCTCGGACAGGGCAGAGAAGACCCAGTACTTC. Its translation is CASSSDRAEKTQYF.

The chain employs TRBV29-1 and TRBJ1-4; no clear D. Germline V CDR1 and CDR2: SQVTM, ANQGSEA. The CDR3 length is 13 residues. V was pared by 3 bases and J by 5 bases, with 10 bases between. As DNA, the CDR3 is TGCAGCGTTGAGGGAGGGCCAAATGAAAAACTGTTTTTT. Its translation is CSVEGGPNEKLFF.

The V gene is TRBV4-1, the J gene TRBJ1-5; D unresolved. CDR1 and CDR2 (germline): MGHRA, YSYEKL. There are 15 residues in the CDR3. V was trimmed by 1 base and J by 2 bases, leaving 9 bases between them. CDR3 bases: TGCGCCAGCAGCCAAGTGGGAGGGCGCAATCAGCCCCAGCATTTT. Its protein is CASSQVGGRNQPQHF.

The chain carries TRBV7-3 and TRBJ1-6, with D unclear. In germline, CDR1 is SGHTA, CDR2 FQGTGA. The CDR3 is 13 amino acids. V lost 5 bases to trimming and J lost 10 bases, with 12 bases between them. The CDR3 loop reads CASSQTAGSPLHF. CDR3 in DNA: TGTGCCAGCAGCCAAACGGCCGGCTCACCCCTCCACTTT.

This clonotype occurred a few times. The V call is TRBV7-2, the J call TRBJ2-5, with D perhaps matching TRBD2 (6 bases). Trimming took 5 bases from V and 4 from J, leaving 14 bases between them. Germline CDR1 and CDR2: SGHTA and FQGNSA. The CDR3 has 14 residues. Here the CDR3 reads CASSVEGRRETQYF. Here the CDR3 DNA reads TGTGCCAGCAGCGTGGAGGGCCGGAGAGAGACCCAGTACTTC.

The chain recombines TRBV5-8 with TRBJ1-2; TRBD1 might be the D (5 bases). The CDR3 totals 13 residues. CDR1 and CDR2 from the germline V gene are SGHTS and YDEGEE. V was pared by 2 bases and J by 6 bases, with 11 bases between. This CDR3 reads CASSFGQGDGYTF. The CDR3 region has the DNA TGTGCCAGCAGCTTCGGGCAGGGTGATGGCTACACCTTC.

In its sample, this clonotype was seen a few times. The chain joins TRBV9 to TRBJ1-1, with 7 bases lining up with TRBD1. Germline lookup yields CDR1 SGDLS and CDR2 YYNGEE. The CDR3 extends over 13 amino acids. Losses at the gene ends were 3 bases for V and 6 bases for J; bases not matched to a gene: 5. CDR3 loop: CASSGGTASEAFF. CDR3 coding DNA: TGTGCCAGCAGCGGAGGGACAGCGTCTGAAGCTTTCTTT.

V and J are TRBV20-1 and TRBJ2-4; TRBD1 agrees at 9 bases. With the DNA end fitting TRBJ2-7 better, the J assignment may be wrong. From germline, CDR1 is DFQATT and CDR2 SNEGSKA (reference sequence). This CDR3 spans 13 amino acids. For the CDR3, the DNA is TGCAGTGCTCCGGGGACAGGGCTGTACGAGCAGTACTTC. This encodes CSAPGTGLYEQYF.

The chain carries TRBV5-1 and TRBJ2-3, with D unresolved. Trimming removed 2 bases from V and 0 bases from J, with 10 bases in between. The germline CDR1 and CDR2 sequences are SGHRS and YFSETQ. This CDR3 contains 15 residues. In DNA form, the CDR3 reads TGCGCCAGCAGCTTCAAGGAAAAAAGCACAGATACGCAGTATTTT. Protein: CASSFKEKSTDTQYF. Full variable domain (outside the CDR3, taken from reference TRBV5-1 and TRBJ2-3): KAGVTQTPRYLIKTRGQQVTLSCSPISGHRSVSWYQQTPGQGLQFLFEYFSETQRNKGNFPGRFSGRQFSNSRSEMNVSTLELGDSALYLCASSFKEKSTDTQYFGPGTRLTVL.